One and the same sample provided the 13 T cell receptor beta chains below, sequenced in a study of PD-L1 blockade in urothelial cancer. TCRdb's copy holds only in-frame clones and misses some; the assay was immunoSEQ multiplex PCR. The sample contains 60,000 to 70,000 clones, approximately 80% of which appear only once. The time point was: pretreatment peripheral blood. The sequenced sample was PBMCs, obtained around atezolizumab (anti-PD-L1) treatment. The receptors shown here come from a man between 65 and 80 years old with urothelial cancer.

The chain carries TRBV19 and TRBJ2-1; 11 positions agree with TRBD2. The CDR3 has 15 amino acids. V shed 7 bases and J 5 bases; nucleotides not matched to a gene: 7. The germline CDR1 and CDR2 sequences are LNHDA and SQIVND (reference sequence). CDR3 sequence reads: CASTWGTSGNNEQFF. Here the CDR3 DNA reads TGTGCCAGTACCTGGGGGACTAGCGGAAACAATGAGCAGTTCTTC.

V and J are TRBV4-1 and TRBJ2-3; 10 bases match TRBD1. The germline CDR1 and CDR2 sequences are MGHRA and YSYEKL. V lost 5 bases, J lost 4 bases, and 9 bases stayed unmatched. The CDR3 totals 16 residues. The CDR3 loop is CASSTAGTGVADTQYF. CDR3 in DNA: TGCGCCAGCAGCACCGCGGGGACAGGGGTGGCAGATACGCAGTATTTT.

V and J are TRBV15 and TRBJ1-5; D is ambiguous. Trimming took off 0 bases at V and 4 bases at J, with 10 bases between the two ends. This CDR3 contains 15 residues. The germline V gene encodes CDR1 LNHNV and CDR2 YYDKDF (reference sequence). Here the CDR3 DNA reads TGTGCCACCAGCAGAGATAGTGGTGGTAATCAGCCCCAGCATTTT. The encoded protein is CATSRDSGGNQPQHF.

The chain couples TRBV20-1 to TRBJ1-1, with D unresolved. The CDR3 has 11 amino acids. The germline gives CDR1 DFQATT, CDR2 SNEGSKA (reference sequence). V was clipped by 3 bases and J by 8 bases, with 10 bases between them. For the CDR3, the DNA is TGCAGTGCTAGTGGTCGGTACGAAGCTTTCTTT. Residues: CSASGRYEAFF.

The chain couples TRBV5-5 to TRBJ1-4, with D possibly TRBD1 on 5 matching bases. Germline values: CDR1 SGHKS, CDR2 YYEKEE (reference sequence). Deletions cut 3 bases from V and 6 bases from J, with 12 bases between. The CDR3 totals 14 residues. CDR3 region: CASSSARDDEKLFF. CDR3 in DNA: TGTGCCAGCAGCTCCGCCAGGGATGATGAAAAACTGTTTTTT.

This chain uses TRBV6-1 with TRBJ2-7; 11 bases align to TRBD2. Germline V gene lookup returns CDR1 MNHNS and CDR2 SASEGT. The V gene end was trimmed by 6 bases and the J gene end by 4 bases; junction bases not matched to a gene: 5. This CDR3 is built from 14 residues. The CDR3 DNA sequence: TGTGCCAGCAGCCTTAGCGGGAGGGGTTACGAGCAGTACTTC. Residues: CASSLSGRGYEQYF.

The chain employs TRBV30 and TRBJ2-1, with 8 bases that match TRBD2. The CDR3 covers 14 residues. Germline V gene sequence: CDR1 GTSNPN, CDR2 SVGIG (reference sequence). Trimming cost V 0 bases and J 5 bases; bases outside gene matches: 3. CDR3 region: CAWSVPSGHNEQFF. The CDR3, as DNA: TGTGCCTGGAGTGTCCCTAGCGGGCACAATGAGCAGTTCTTC. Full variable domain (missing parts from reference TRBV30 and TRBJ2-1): SQTIHQWPATLVQPVGSPLSLECTVEGTSNPNLYWYRQAAGRGLQLLFYSVGIGQISSEVPQNLSASRPQDRQFILSSKKLLLSDSGFYLCAWSVPSGHNEQFFGPGTRLTVL.

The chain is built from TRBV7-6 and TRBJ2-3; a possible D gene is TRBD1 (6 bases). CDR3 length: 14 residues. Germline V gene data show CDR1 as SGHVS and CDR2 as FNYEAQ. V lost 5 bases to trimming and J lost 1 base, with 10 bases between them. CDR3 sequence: CASSTGHGTDTQYF. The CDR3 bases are TGTGCCAGCAGCACGGGACACGGCACAGATACGCAGTATTTT.

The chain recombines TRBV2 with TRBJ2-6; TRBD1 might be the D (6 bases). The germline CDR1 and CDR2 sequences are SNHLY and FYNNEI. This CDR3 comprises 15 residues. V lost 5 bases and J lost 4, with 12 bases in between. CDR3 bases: TGTGCCAGCAGTTGGGACACGGCGGGGGCCAACGTCCTGACTTTC. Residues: CASSWDTAGANVLTF.

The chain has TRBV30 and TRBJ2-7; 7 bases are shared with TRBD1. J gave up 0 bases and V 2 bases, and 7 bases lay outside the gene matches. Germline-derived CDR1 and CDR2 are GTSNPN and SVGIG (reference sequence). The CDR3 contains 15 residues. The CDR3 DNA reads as TGTGCCTGGAGTACAGGACAGGCCGGCTCCTACGAGCAGTACTTC. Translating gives CAWSTGQAGSYEQYF.

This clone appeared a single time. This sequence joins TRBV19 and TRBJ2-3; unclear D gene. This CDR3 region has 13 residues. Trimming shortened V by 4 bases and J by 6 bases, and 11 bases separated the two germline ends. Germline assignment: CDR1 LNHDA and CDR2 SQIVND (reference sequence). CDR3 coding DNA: TGTGCCAGTAGTACCTTTACCCAGGATACGCAGTATTTT. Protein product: CASSTFTQDTQYF.

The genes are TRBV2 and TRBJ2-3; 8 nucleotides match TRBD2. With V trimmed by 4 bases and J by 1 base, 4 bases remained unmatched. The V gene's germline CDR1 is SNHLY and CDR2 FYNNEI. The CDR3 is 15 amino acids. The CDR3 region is CASSVAGGGTDTQYF. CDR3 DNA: TGTGCCAGCAGTGTCGCCGGGGGGGGCACAGATACGCAGTATTTT. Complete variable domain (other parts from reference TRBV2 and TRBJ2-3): EPEVTQTPSHQVTQMGQEVILRCVPISNHLYFYWYRQILGQKVEFLVSFYNNEISEKSEIFDDQFSVERPDGSNFTLKIRSTKLEDSAMYFCASSVAGGGTDTQYFGPGTRLTVL.

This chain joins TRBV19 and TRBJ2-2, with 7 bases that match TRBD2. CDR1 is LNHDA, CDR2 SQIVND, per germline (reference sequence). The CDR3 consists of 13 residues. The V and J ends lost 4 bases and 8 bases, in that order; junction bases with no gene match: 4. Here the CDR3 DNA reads TGTGCCAGTAGTACCGGACTAGAAGGGGAGCTGTTTTTT. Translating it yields CASSTGLEGELFF. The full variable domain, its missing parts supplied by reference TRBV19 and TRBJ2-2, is DGGITQSPKYLFRKEGQNVTLSCEQNLNHDAMYWYRQDPGQGLRLIYYSQIVNDFQKGDIAEGYSVSREKKESFPLTVTSAQKNPTAFYLCASSTGLEGELFFGEGSRLTVL.